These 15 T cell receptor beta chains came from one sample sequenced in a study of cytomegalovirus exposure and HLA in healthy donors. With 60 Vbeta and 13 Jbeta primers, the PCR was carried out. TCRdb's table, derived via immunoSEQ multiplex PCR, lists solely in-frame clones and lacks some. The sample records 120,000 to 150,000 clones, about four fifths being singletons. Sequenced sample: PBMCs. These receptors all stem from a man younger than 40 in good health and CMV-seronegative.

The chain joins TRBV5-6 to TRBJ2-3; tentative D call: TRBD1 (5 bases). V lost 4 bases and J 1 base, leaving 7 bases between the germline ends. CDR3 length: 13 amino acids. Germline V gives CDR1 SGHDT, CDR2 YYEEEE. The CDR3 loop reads CASSRGGTDTQYF. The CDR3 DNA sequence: TGTGCCAGCAGCAGGGGCGGCACAGATACGCAGTATTTT.

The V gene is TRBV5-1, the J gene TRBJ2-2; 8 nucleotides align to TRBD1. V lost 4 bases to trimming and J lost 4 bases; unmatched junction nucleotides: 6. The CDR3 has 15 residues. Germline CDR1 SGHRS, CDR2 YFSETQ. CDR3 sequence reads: CASSRGQGGTGELFF. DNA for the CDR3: TGCGCCAGCAGCCGAGGACAGGGTGGCACCGGGGAGCTGTTTTTT.

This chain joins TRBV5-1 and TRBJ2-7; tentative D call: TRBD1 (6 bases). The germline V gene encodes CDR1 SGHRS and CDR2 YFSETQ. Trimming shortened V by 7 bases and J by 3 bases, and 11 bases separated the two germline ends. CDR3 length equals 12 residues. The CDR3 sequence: CASRDTHYEQYF. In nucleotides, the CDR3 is TGCGCCAGCCGGGACACCCACTACGAGCAGTACTTC.

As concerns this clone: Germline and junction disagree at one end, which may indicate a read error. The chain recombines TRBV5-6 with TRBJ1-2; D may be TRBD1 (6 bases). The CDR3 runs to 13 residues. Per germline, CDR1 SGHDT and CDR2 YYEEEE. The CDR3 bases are TGTGCCAGCCAACTGGGGGGGGGCGAAGGCTACCCCTTC. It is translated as CASQLGGGEGYPF.

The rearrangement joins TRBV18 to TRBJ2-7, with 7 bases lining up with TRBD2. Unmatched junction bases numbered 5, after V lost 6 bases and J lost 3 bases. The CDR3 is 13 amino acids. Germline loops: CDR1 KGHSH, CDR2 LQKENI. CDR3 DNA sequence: TGTGCCAGCTCGGTGGGGGGGGACTACGAGCAGTACTTC. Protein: CASSVGGDYEQYF. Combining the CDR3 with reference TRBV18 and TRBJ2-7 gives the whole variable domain NAGVMQNPRHLVRRRGQEARLRCSPMKGHSHVYWYRQLPEEGLKFMVYLQKENIIDESGMPKERFSAEFPKEGPSILRIQQVVRGDSAAYFCASSVGGDYEQYFGPGTRLTVT.

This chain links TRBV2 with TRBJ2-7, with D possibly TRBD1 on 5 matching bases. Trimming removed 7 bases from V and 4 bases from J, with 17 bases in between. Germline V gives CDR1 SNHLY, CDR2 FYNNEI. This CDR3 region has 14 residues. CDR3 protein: CASNVGAPIYEQYF. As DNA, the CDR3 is TGTGCCAGCAATGTTGGGGCGCCGATTTACGAGCAGTACTTC.

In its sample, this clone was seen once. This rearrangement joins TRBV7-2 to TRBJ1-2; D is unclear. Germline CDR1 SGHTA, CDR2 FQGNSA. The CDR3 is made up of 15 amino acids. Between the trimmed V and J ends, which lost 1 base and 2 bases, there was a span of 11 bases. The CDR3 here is CASSLVAGYNYGYTF. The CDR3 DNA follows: TGTGCCAGCAGCTTAGTAGCCGGATACAACTATGGCTACACCTTC.

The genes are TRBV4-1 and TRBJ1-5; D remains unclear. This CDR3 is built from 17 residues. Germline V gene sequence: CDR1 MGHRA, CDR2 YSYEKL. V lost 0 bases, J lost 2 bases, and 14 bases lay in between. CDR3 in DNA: TGCGCCAGCAGCCAAGAAACAGAGGACTTTGGCAATCAGCCCCAGCATTTT. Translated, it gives CASSQETEDFGNQPQHF.

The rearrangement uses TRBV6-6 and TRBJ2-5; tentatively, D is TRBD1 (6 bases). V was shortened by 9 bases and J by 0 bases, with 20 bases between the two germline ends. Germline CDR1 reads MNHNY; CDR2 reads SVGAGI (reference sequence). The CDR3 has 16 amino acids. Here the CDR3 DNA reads TGTGCCAGTAGGGGCCCGGGACACCCGTACCAAGAGACCCAGTACTTC. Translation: CASRGPGHPYQETQYF.

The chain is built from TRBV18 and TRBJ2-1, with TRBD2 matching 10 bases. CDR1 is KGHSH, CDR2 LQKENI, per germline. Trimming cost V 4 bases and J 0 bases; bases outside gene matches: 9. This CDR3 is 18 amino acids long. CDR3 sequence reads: CASSLRDSSGSSYNEQFF. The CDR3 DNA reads TGTGCCAGCTCACTACGCGACTCTAGCGGGAGCTCCTACAATGAGCAGTTCTTC.

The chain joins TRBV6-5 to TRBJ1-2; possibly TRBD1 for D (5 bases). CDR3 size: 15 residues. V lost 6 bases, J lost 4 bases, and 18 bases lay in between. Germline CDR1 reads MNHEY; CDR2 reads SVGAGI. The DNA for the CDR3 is TGTGCCAGCAGCCCCGTTGCGGCCCAGGGCTATGGCTACACCTTC. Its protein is CASSPVAAQGYGYTF.

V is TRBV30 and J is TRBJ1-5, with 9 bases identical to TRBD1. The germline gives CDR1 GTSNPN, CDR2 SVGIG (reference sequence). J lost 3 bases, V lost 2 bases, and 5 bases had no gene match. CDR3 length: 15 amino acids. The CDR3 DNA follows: TGTGCCTGGAGTCCGGGACAGGGTTTCAATCAGCCCCAGCATTTT. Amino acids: CAWSPGQGFNQPQHF.

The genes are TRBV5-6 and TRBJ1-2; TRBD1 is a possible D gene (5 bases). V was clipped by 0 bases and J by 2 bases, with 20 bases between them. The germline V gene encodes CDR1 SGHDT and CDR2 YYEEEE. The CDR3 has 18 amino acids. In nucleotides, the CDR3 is TGTGCCAGCAGCTTGGAGGGAGGTCCAATAGACAGCAACTATGGCTACACCTTC. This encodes CASSLEGGPIDSNYGYTF.

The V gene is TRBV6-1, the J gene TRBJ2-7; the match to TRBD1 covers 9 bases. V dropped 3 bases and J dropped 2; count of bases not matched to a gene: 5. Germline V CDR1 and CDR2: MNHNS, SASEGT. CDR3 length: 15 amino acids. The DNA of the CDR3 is TGTGCCAGCAGTGAGCCCGGGACAGGGACCTACGAGCAGTACTTC. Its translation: CASSEPGTGTYEQYF.

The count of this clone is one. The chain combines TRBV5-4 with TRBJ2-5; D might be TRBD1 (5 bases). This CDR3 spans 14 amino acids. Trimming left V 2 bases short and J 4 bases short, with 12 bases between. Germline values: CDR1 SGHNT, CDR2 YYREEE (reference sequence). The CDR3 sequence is CASSLRGEVETQYF. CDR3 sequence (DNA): TGTGCCAGCAGCTTAAGGGGTGAGGTAGAGACCCAGTACTTC. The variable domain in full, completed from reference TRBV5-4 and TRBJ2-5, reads ETGVTQSPTHLIKTRGQQVTLRCSSQSGHNTVSWYQQALGQGPQFIFQYYREEENGRGNFPPRFSGLQFPNYSSELNVNALELDDSALYLCASSLRGEVETQYFGPGTRLLVL.